This T cell receptor beta chain comes out of a study of Ad26.COV2.S vaccination and SARS-CoV-2 variants. Study information: Recipients of Ad26.COV2.S got it intramuscularly, once or twice 56 days apart.

About this clone: Its antigen is unknown.

Germline loops: CDR1 LNHDA, CDR2 SQIVND (reference sequence). The CDR3 has 17 amino acids. The V segment lost 3 bases and the J segment 0 bases; nucleotides outside the gene matches: 3. Specified treatment: around 19 received Ad26.COV2.S at low or high dose, single or two shots; roughly 5 received placebo; per-sample allocation not given. At day 63 after the first vaccine or placebo injection, samples were drawn. The table came from immunoSEQ multiplex PCR; TCRdb's copy has only in-frame clones and leaves some out. The profile shows fewer than 400,000 clones, 90% of them singletons. Overall study findings and caveats: It was reported that spike-specific CD8+ and CD4+ T cell responses were substantially broad after vaccination. Non-spike TCR breadth did not differ much between vaccine and placebo recipients.

This sample comprised peripheral blood, obtained in a trial of Ad26.COV2.S vaccine versus placebo. This TCR was sampled from a person between 18 and 60 years old who received the Ad26.COV2.S COVID-19 vaccine or a placebo. This chain joins TRBV19 and TRBJ2-3, with TRBD2 matching over 13 bases. In nucleotides, the CDR3 is TGTGCCAGTAGTATGGGACTAGCGGGGTATAGCACAGATACGCAGTATTTT. Its translation is CASSMGLAGYSTDTQYF.